This TCR beta chain was documented in a study of regulatory T cells in long-lasting Graves disease. Arm-PCR with iRepertoire HTBI primers amplified the CDR3 regions for these TCR beta libraries. TCRdb independently ran MiXCR on the multiplex PCR reads; one entry per CDR3 protein. This table holds 600,000 to 800,000 distinct CDR3 sequences, around 30% found once. Documented time point: persistent/refractory GD, antithyroid drugs over 5 years with positive TRAb. Scientists built the TCR library using RNA that was extracted from PBMCs. CDR1 SNHLY and CDR2 FYNNEI come from the germline V gene. The CDR3 consists of 14 residues. With 5 bases removed from V and 2 bases from J, the gap between germline ends came to 13 bases.

This sequence was found in a female donor with Graves disease. J is TRBJ2-7 and V is TRBV2, with D perhaps TRBD1 or TRBD2 (5 bases each). The input for sequencing was peripheral blood mononuclear cells (PBMCs), taken when the disease was refractory, from a patient treated with antithyroid drugs. CDR3 nucleotides: TGTGCCAGCAGTTTCATAGGGACGACCTACGAGCAGTACTTC. Translated, it gives CASSFIGTTYEQYF. Variable domain in full (rest from reference TRBV2 and TRBJ2-7): EPEVTQTPSHQVTQMGQEVILRCVPISNHLYFYWYRQILGQKVEFLVSFYNNEISEKSEIFDDQFSVERPDGSNFTLKIRSTKLEDSAMYFCASSFIGTTYEQYFGPGTRLTVT.